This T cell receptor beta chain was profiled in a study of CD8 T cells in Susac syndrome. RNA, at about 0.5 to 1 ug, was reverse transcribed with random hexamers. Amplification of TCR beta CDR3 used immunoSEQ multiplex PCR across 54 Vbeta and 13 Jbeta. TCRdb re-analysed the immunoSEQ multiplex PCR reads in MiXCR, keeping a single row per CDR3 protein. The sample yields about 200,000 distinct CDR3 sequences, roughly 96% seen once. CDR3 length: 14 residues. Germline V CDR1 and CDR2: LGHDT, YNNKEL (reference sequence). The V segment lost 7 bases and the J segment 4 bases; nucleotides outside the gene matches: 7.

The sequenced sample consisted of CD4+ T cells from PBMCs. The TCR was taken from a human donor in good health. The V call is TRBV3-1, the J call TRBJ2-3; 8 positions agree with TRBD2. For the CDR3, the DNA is TGTGCCAGCACCGATAGCGGGACCCCAGATACGCAGTATTTT. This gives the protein CASTDSGTPDTQYF.